The clone carrying this T cell receptor (beta chain) was counted many times. What it recognizes is unknown. The sample belongs to a study of beta chain features in type 1 diabetes. The length of the CDR3 is 15 residues. Trimming cost V 0 bases and J 8 bases, with 11 bases left between them. CDR1 is SGHDN and CDR2 is FVKESK in the germline V gene. Expressed TCRB transcripts were sequenced, since all the RNA that had been isolated was reverse transcribed. TCRdb's table, derived via immunoSEQ multiplex PCR, lists solely in-frame clones and lacks some. This sample has about 650,000 clones; 9.5% to 15% occur once, and the top ten carry around 0.12%. Findings of the study overall: TCRB CDR3 length was moderately but significantly reduced in all four CD4+ subsets of Type 1 diabetes patients.

This sequence originates from a man between 25 and 39 years old with type 1 diabetes. The chain joins TRBV14 to TRBJ2-6, with D possibly being TRBD1 (5 bases). What was sequenced was naive CD4+ T cells from blood. The CDR3 loop is CASSQDQAGTNVLTF. Here the CDR3 DNA reads TGTGCCAGCAGCCAAGATCAGGCAGGGACCAACGTCCTGACTTTC.